This is a list of T cell receptor beta chains from one sample in a study of immune reconstitution after stem cell transplant in scleroderma. TCRdb reanalysed the RT-PCR reads using MiXCR and keeps one entry per CDR3 protein. The table lists fewer than 2,500 distinct CDR3 sequences, approximately 15% of them singletons. The sample was taken before or after autologous hematopoietic stem cell transplantation (not recorded which). All receptors come from a female donor with systemic sclerosis. The conserved cysteine and the conserved F or W are not part of the CDR3 here. Clone size is not always given. Where it is, it says once, few, many or a class for expanded clones.

V gene | CDR3 length | clone size | CDR3 protein
TRBV9 | 13 | . | ASSVASGGGNEQF
TRBV7-2 | 11 | many | ASSLGTQETQY
TRBV6-2/TRBV6-3 | 13 | . | ASSPTLRGDNEQF
TRBV28 | 11 | . | ASSFHPADTQY
TRBV7-2 | 15 | medium-sized | ASSLMEPSGGAYEQY